The 22 T cell receptor beta chains reported below all come from one sample, sequenced in a study of T-cell reconstitution after alpha-beta-depleted transplantation in children. It was with unique molecular identifiers that the TCRbeta library was prepared. A single record per CDR3 protein comes from TCRdb applying MiXCR to the PCR reads. This sample has about 340,000 distinct CDR3 sequences, with roughly 16% found just once. The material sequenced was PBMCs, mostly from graft donor cells, taken 360 days after TCRalphabeta/CD19-depleted stem cell transplant. Source of these receptors: a male patient between 2 and 10 years old who had a stem cell transplant for acute lymphoblastic leukemia, so the T cells may come from the graft donor.

This chain uses TRBV29-1 with TRBJ1-5; 9 bases map to TRBD1. CDR3 length: 13 residues. Germline trimming cut 5 bases from V and 4 bases from J; bases unmatched to any gene: 3. CDR1 SQVTM and CDR2 ANQGSEA come from the germline V gene. CDR3 protein: CSVLDRGNQPQHF. CDR3 nucleotide sequence: TGCAGCGTTTTGGACAGGGGAAATCAGCCCCAGCATTTT. The variable domain in full, completed from reference TRBV29-1 and TRBJ1-5, reads SAVISQKPSRDICQRGTSLTIQCQVDSQVTMMFWYRQQPGQSLTLIATANQGSEATYESGFVIDKFPISRPNLTFSTLTVSNMSPEDSSIYLCSVLDRGNQPQHFGDGTRLSIL.

There are a few counts of this clonotype. This rearrangement joins TRBV7-2 to TRBJ2-7; D may be TRBD2 (6 bases). Per the germline V gene, CDR1 is SGHTA and CDR2 is FQGNSA. The CDR3 sequence is 15 residues long. V was pared by 1 base and J by 1 base, with 11 bases between. The CDR3 DNA follows: TGTGCCAGCAGCTTAGACCCTGGGACTTCCTACGAGCAGTACTTC. Protein product: CASSLDPGTSYEQYF.

The gene calls are TRBV5-6 and TRBJ2-7; 7 bases align to TRBD1. There are 14 residues in the CDR3. After removal of 4 bases from V and 2 bases from J, the junction contained 6 bases not matched to a gene. Germline loops: CDR1 SGHDT, CDR2 YYEEEE. This chain's CDR3 is CASSPTGITYEQYF. The CDR3 DNA sequence: TGTGCCAGCAGCCCGACAGGGATCACCTACGAGCAGTACTTC.

This clonotype was seen a handful of times. This rearrangement joins TRBV7-8 to TRBJ1-2; 9 nucleotides line up with TRBD1. CDR3 length equals 14 residues. J lost 4 bases, V lost 6 bases, and 6 bases had no gene match. Germline CDR1 is SGHVS and CDR2 is FQNEAQ. CDR3 coding DNA: TGTGCCAGCAGTAAAAGGGACAGGGTCTATGGCTACACCTTC. It is translated as CASSKRDRVYGYTF. Filled out from reference TRBV7-8 and TRBJ1-2, the complete variable domain reads GAGVSQSPRYKVAKRGQDVALRCDPISGHVSLFWYQQALGQGPEFLTYFQNEAQLDKSGLPSDRFFAERPEGSVSTLKIQRTQQEDSAVYLCASSKRDRVYGYTFGSGTRLTVV.

A few counts support this clonotype. This sequence joins TRBV5-1 and TRBJ2-7; D might be TRBD1 (6 bases). CDR3 length: 13 amino acids. CDR1 is SGHRS, CDR2 YFSETQ, per germline. V was shortened by 4 bases and J by 1 base, with 9 bases between the two germline ends. The CDR3 nucleotides are TGCGCCAGCAGCGGGACACCTTCCTACGAGCAGTACTTC. Translated: CASSGTPSYEQYF.

This clonotype showed up just a few times. V gene TRBV12-3 or TRBV12-4 combines with J gene TRBJ2-3, with D hard to call. Trimming took off 2 bases at V and 13 bases at J, with 16 bases between the two ends. The CDR3 contains 13 residues. The CDR3 here is CASSLLGGLTKYF. The DNA for the CDR3 is TGTGCCAGCAGTTTATTGGGTGGGCTAACTAAGTATTTT.

This clonotype appeared a few times. The gene calls are TRBV6-2 or TRBV6-3 and TRBJ2-1; 9 bases match TRBD1. In germline, CDR1 is MNHEY, CDR2 SVGEGT. The CDR3 covers 15 residues. With V trimmed by 5 bases and J by 4 bases, 6 bases remained unmatched. CDR3 in amino acids: CASSALGTGYNEQFF. CDR3 sequence (DNA): TGTGCCAGCAGTGCCTTGGGGACAGGGTACAATGAGCAGTTCTTC.

The table lists this clonotype with a few counts. V is TRBV10-3 and J is TRBJ2-1; 9 bases align to TRBD2. Trimming at V came to 4 bases and at J to 8 bases, leaving 9 bases not matched to a gene. The CDR3 covers 15 residues. Per germline, CDR1 ENHRY and CDR2 SYGVKD. The CDR3 spells CAISGTAGGTDEQFF. CDR3 nucleotide sequence: TGTGCCATCAGTGGTACAGCGGGAGGTACCGATGAGCAGTTCTTC.

This clonotype was recorded a few times. The chain links TRBV5-1 to TRBJ2-1, with a tentative D call TRBD2 (5 bases). This CDR3 has 14 residues. In germline, CDR1 is SGHRS, CDR2 YFSETQ. V shed 0 bases and J shed 7 bases, with 11 bases lying between them. The CDR3 sequence is CASSLVGSPNEQFF. CDR3 sequence (DNA): TGCGCCAGCAGCTTGGTGGGGAGTCCTAATGAGCAGTTCTTC.

The chain carries TRBV4-1 and TRBJ2-5; D gene unclear. V dropped 6 bases and J dropped 2 bases, with 10 bases sitting between them. The CDR3 covers 13 residues. Germline assignment: CDR1 MGHRA and CDR2 YSYEKL. This CDR3 reads CASRLNRQETQYF. The CDR3 DNA sequence: TGCGCCAGCAGACTCAATCGGCAAGAGACCCAGTACTTC.

The chain couples TRBV20-1 to TRBJ1-1; TRBD1 agrees at 8 bases. The junction had 10 bases not matched to a gene; V was cut back by 0 bases and J by 4 bases. Germline CDR1 and CDR2: DFQATT and SNEGSKA (reference sequence). The CDR3 runs to 16 residues. The CDR3 protein is CSARDIYPTGGTEAFF. CDR3 coding DNA: TGCAGTGCTAGAGACATATATCCCACAGGGGGCACTGAAGCTTTCTTT.

The chain joins TRBV20-1 to TRBJ2-5, with D perhaps matching TRBD1 or TRBD2 (8 bases each). Germline V gives CDR1 DFQATT, CDR2 SNEGSKA (reference sequence). Trimming shortened V by 8 bases and J by 6 bases, and 22 bases separated the two germline ends. The CDR3 has 14 amino acids. For the CDR3, the DNA is TGCAGTCGGGGGGGCAGGGGGCGCGGCAAGACCCAGTACTTC. Protein: CSRGGRGRGKTQYF.

A few counts support this clonotype. V and J are TRBV29-1 and TRBJ2-7; maybe TRBD1 (6 bases). Trimming took 7 bases from V and 6 from J, leaving 10 bases between them. This CDR3 region has 10 residues. Germline CDR1 and CDR2: SQVTM and ANQGSEA. For the CDR3, the DNA is TGCAGCGCCACAGGGTCCGAGCAGTACTTC. It specifies CSATGSEQYF.

The V call is TRBV5-5, the J call TRBJ2-1; TRBD2 aligns across 8 bases. Germline lookup yields CDR1 SGHKS and CDR2 YYEKEE (reference sequence). The CDR3 is made up of 15 amino acids. The J segment lost 6 bases and the V segment lost 4 bases, leaving 9 bases of the junction unmatched. CDR3 sequence reads: CASSTPLAAPNEQFF. The CDR3 region has the DNA TGTGCCAGCAGCACCCCACTAGCGGCCCCCAATGAGCAGTTCTTC.

This clonotype turned up a few times. The chain combines TRBV2 with TRBJ2-1; TRBD2 matches at 14 bases. This CDR3 has 14 amino acids. The germline V gene encodes CDR1 SNHLY and CDR2 FYNNEI. J lost 11 bases, V lost 6 bases, and 6 bases had no gene match. CDR3 protein: CASRLGLAGVKQFF. CDR3 in DNA: TGTGCCAGCAGGTTGGGACTAGCGGGAGTTAAGCAGTTCTTC.

This clonotype was observed a handful of times. Written as DNA, the CDR3 is TGTGCCAGCAGTGGGGACAGGGGCGAGCAGTTCTTC. This encodes CASSGDRGEQFF. The chain is built from TRBV25-1 and TRBJ2-1, with TRBD1 matching over 10 bases. V trimming: 4 bases; J trimming: 10 bases; junction bases outside the gene matches: 1. The CDR3 covers 12 residues. Germline V gives CDR1 MGHDK, CDR2 SYGVNS.

This clonotype has only a few counts. The CDR3: CASSALQGTDTQYF. The CDR3 DNA follows: TGTGCCAGCAGCGCCCTACAGGGCACAGATACGCAGTATTTT. The chain uses TRBV9 and TRBJ2-3, with a weak D call TRBD1 (5 bases). The CDR3 extends over 14 amino acids. Trimming stripped 3 bases from V and 1 base from J, with 9 bases between. Per germline, CDR1 SGDLS and CDR2 YYNGEE.

V is TRBV28 and J is TRBJ1-5; perhaps TRBD1 as D (5 bases). CDR1 and CDR2 (germline): MDHEN, SYDVKM. V gave up 0 bases and J gave up 5 bases, with 8 bases separating them. The CDR3 extends over 14 amino acids. The CDR3 DNA reads TGTGCCAGCAGTTTATGGAGGGGTTATCAGCCCCAGCATTTT. Its protein is CASSLWRGYQPQHF.

This sequence joins TRBV11-2 and TRBJ2-7; no clear D gene. CDR3 length: 16 residues. V was pared by 5 bases and J by 1 base, with 18 bases between. From germline, CDR1 is SGHAT and CDR2 FQNNGV. The CDR3 DNA reads as TGTGCCAGCAGCCCCGGTCGAGGCAGCGTTTCCTACGAGCAGTACTTC. It encodes CASSPGRGSVSYEQYF.

Only a few counts were recorded for this clonotype. The gene calls are TRBV7-8 and TRBJ2-7; D call uncertain. From germline, CDR1 is SGHVS and CDR2 FQNEAQ. This CDR3 contains 15 residues. Trimming removed 2 bases from V and 0 bases from J, with 11 bases in between. The CDR3 loop is CASSLWRLSSYEQYF. The CDR3 DNA reads as TGTGCCAGCAGCTTATGGCGACTTAGCTCCTACGAGCAGTACTTC.

J is TRBJ1-5 and V is TRBV7-9; D possibly corresponds to TRBD1 (5 bases). CDR1 is SEHNR and CDR2 is FQNEAQ in the germline V gene (reference sequence). Trimming cost V 5 bases and J 2 bases, with 13 bases left between them. CDR3 length: 15 amino acids. The CDR3 is CASSPPGGRNQPQHF. In nucleotides, the CDR3 is TGTGCCAGCAGCCCTCCGGGGGGACGCAATCAGCCCCAGCATTTT.

The V and J genes are TRBV18 and TRBJ2-2, with no clear D. V lost 5 bases and J lost 2, with 15 bases in between. There are 16 residues in the CDR3. Germline assignment: CDR1 KGHSH and CDR2 LQKENI. The CDR3 region is CASSSWSTPNTGELFF. The CDR3 nucleotides read TGTGCCAGCTCATCGTGGTCTACACCAAACACCGGGGAGCTGTTTTTT.